Presented here are 26 T cell receptor beta chains from one specimen sequenced in a study of T-cell reconstitution after alpha-beta-depleted transplantation in children. The authors prepared the TCRbeta library with unique molecular identifiers. TCRdb reanalysed the PCR reads using MiXCR and keeps one entry per CDR3 protein. The sample records about 110,000 distinct CDR3 sequences, approximately 10% being singletons. The source material was PBMCs from the stem cell graft donor, sampled from the stem cell graft. The receptors stem from a human donor who donated a stem cell graft to a child with acute lymphoblastic leukemia.

This clonotype was observed at least ten times. This rearrangement joins TRBV5-6 to TRBJ2-7; tentatively, D is TRBD2 (6 bases). The germline CDR1 and CDR2 sequences are SGHDT and YYEEEE. V lost 1 base, J lost 1 base, and 12 bases lay in between. This CDR3 is built from 15 residues. CDR3 region: CASSLSGVLSYEQYF. The CDR3 nucleotides read TGTGCCAGCAGCTTGTCGGGGGTGTTGTCCTACGAGCAGTACTTC.

At least ten counts were recorded for this clonotype. This CDR3 reads CASSPGVVAGGPDTQYF. In DNA, the CDR3 is TGTGCCAGCAGCCCCGGGGTGGTAGCGGGAGGGCCGGATACGCAGTATTTT. V and J are TRBV12-3 or TRBV12-4 and TRBJ2-3; the match to TRBD2 covers 11 bases. Unmatched junction bases numbered 14, after V lost 6 bases and J lost 6 bases. The CDR3 is 17 amino acids.

The CDR3 DNA reads as TGCAGTGCTAGACAGTACTCCTACGAGCAGTACTTC. It encodes CSARQYSYEQYF. The V call is TRBV20-1, the J call TRBJ2-7, with D unclear. The CDR3 extends over 12 amino acids. Per germline, CDR1 DFQATT and CDR2 SNEGSKA (reference sequence). V lost 2 bases and J 0 bases, leaving 5 bases between the germline ends.

This clonotype was found many times. V and J are TRBV7-9 and TRBJ2-3; 13 bases are a match to TRBD2. Germline V gene lookup returns CDR1 SEHNR and CDR2 FQNEAQ (reference sequence). The CDR3 loop spans 20 amino acids. V lost 5 bases, J lost 3 bases, and 17 bases stayed unmatched. The CDR3 reads CASSKSPLATSGRTTDTQYF. DNA for the CDR3: TGTGCCAGCAGCAAAAGCCCATTAGCGACTAGCGGGAGGACTACAGATACGCAGTATTTT. Combining the CDR3 with reference TRBV7-9 and TRBJ2-3 gives the whole variable domain DTGVSQNPRHKITKRGQNVTFRCDPISEHNRLYWYRQTLGQGPEFLTYFQNEAQLEKSRLLSDRFSAERPKGSFSTLEIQRTEQGDSAMYLCASSKSPLATSGRTTDTQYFGPGTRLTVL.

The sample holds many counts of this clonotype. The genes are TRBV7-9 and TRBJ2-3; 10 nucleotides line up with TRBD2. The length of the CDR3 is 16 residues. Trimming took 4 bases from V and 2 from J; bases not matched to a gene: 6. Germline assignment: CDR1 SEHNR and CDR2 FQNEAQ (reference sequence). CDR3 nucleotide sequence: TGTGCCAGCAGCTCCCAGCGGGGGGGGTCCACAGATACGCAGTATTTT. As protein: CASSSQRGGSTDTQYF.

This clonotype was recorded many times. The chain recombines TRBV11-3 with TRBJ2-1; 7 bases match TRBD1. From germline, CDR1 is SGHNT and CDR2 YENEEA. The CDR3 has 14 amino acids. The V gene end was trimmed by 3 bases and the J gene end by 3 bases; junction bases not matched to a gene: 2. The CDR3 loop is CASSFQGDYNEQFF. CDR3 sequence (DNA): TGTGCCAGCAGCTTTCAGGGGGACTACAATGAGCAGTTCTTC.

At least ten counts were recorded for this clonotype. The rearrangement uses TRBV29-1 and TRBJ2-1; perhaps TRBD1 as D (6 bases). Trimming shortened V by 0 bases and J by 4 bases, and 16 bases separated the two germline ends. CDR3 length: 16 residues. The germline V gene has CDR1 SQVTM and CDR2 ANQGSEA. CDR3 amino acids: CSVEDGAGVAYNEQFF. DNA for the CDR3: TGCAGCGTTGAAGACGGCGCAGGGGTTGCGTACAATGAGCAGTTCTTC.

This sequence joins TRBV12-3 or TRBV12-4 and TRBJ2-6; 8 bases are shared with TRBD1. This CDR3 is 19 amino acids long. Trimming at V came to 11 bases and at J to 0 bases, leaving 18 bases not matched to a gene. As DNA, the CDR3 is TGTGCCTTCTGTTACGCCGGGACAGGACGATCCTCTGGGGCCAACGTCCTGACTTTC. Translating it yields CAFCYAGTGRSSGANVLTF.

The table lists this clonotype with many counts. The chain uses TRBV12-3 or TRBV12-4 and TRBJ1-2, with D unclear. The CDR3 loop spans 11 amino acids. V dropped 8 bases and J dropped 3 bases, with 7 bases sitting between them. The DNA of the CDR3 is TGTGCCAGCCGGCGGTACTATGGCTACACCTTC. Translating it yields CASRRYYGYTF.

This sequence joins TRBV5-5 and TRBJ2-7; no reliable D call. Trimming took 2 bases from V and 0 from J, leaving 9 bases between them. The CDR3 spans 14 residues. CDR1 SGHKS and CDR2 YYEKEE come from the germline V gene (reference sequence). CDR3 amino acids: CASSFGLRSYEQYF. The CDR3 DNA is TGTGCCAGCAGCTTTGGGCTCCGCTCCTACGAGCAGTACTTC.

This clonotype was observed many times. The V gene is TRBV12-3 or TRBV12-4, the J gene TRBJ1-1; possible D gene TRBD1, 6 bases. This CDR3 region has 13 residues. Trimming stripped 3 bases from V and 3 bases from J, with 8 bases between. CDR3 amino acids: CASSFGGDTEAFF. The DNA of the CDR3 is TGTGCCAGCAGTTTTGGGGGCGACACTGAAGCTTTCTTT.

Many counts were recorded for this clonotype. The rearrangement links TRBV20-1 to TRBJ1-4; the D is unclear. Germline V CDR1 and CDR2: DFQATT, SNEGSKA (reference sequence). V lost 1 base and J 3 bases, leaving 6 bases between the germline ends. CDR3 length: 13 amino acids. In DNA form, the CDR3 reads TGCAGTGCTAGAGTAGTGGCTAATGAAAAACTGTTTTTT. It specifies CSARVVANEKLFF.

The sample holds many counts of this clonotype. The J gene is TRBJ1-4, the V gene TRBV29-1; possibly TRBD1 for D (5 bases). The CDR3 runs 13 residues. V was pared by 5 bases and J by 4 bases, with 11 bases between. CDR1 and CDR2 (germline): SQVTM, ANQGSEA. CDR3 loop: CSVQSGFNEKLFF. The DNA of the CDR3 is TGCAGCGTTCAATCAGGGTTTAATGAAAAACTGTTTTTT.

This clonotype has at least ten counts. The chain employs TRBV14 and TRBJ2-7, with TRBD2 identical over 7 bases. The germline gives CDR1 SGHDN, CDR2 FVKESK. Losses at the gene ends were 2 bases for V and 2 bases for J; bases not matched to a gene: 3. The CDR3 extends over 14 amino acids. The CDR3, as DNA: TGTGCCAGCAGCCAACGGGACTACACCTACGAGCAGTACTTC. It codes for CASSQRDYTYEQYF.

This clonotype has a count of ten or more. The chain uses TRBV7-2 and TRBJ2-2; 8 bases match TRBD2. The junction had 10 bases not matched to a gene; V was cut back by 5 bases and J by 5 bases. This CDR3 has 16 amino acids. Germline loops: CDR1 SGHTA, CDR2 FQGNSA. CDR3 sequence reads: CASSPRASGSTGELFF. CDR3 DNA: TGTGCCAGCAGCCCCCGGGCTAGCGGGTCTACCGGGGAGCTGTTTTTT.

The table lists this clonotype with many counts. This chain links TRBV7-2 with TRBJ2-2, with a possible D match to TRBD2 (7 bases). Germline values: CDR1 SGHTA, CDR2 FQGNSA. Trimming cost V 7 bases and J 4 bases, with 16 bases left between them. This CDR3 has 15 residues. The CDR3 spells CASTRGGASTGELFF. CDR3 sequence (DNA): TGTGCCAGCACCCGAGGGGGGGCCAGCACCGGGGAGCTGTTTTTT.

This clonotype was seen ten or more times. The rearrangement links TRBV7-2 to TRBJ1-3; D not certain. Germline CDR1 and CDR2: SGHTA and FQGNSA. This CDR3 is built from 13 residues. V lost 2 bases to trimming and J lost 4 bases, with 6 bases between them. This chain's CDR3 is CASSLSAGNTIYF. The CDR3 DNA is TGTGCCAGCAGCTTATCAGCCGGAAACACCATATATTTT.

This clonotype was picked up many times. Mismatch with germline at one junction end may stem from a read error. The chain recombines TRBV6-5 with TRBJ1-1, with D hard to call. CDR3 length: 14 residues. Germline V gene sequence: CDR1 MNHEY, CDR2 SVGAGI. CDR3 in amino acids: CASSYPSKYTESFF. CDR3 in DNA: TGTGCCAGCAGTTACCCTTCAAAGTACACTGAATCTTTCTTT.

CDR3 bases: TGCGCCAGCAGATTTATCTCAGATACGCAGTATTTT. The encoded protein is CASRFISDTQYF. The chain couples TRBV5-1 to TRBJ2-3; D call uncertain. Trimming stripped 5 bases from V and 4 bases from J, with 8 bases between. The CDR3 loop spans 12 amino acids. Germline V gene data show CDR1 as SGHRS and CDR2 as YFSETQ.

This clonotype was seen many times. The V call is TRBV20-1, the J call TRBJ2-5; a possible D gene is TRBD1 (6 bases). Trimming took off 6 bases at V and 2 bases at J, with 13 bases between the two ends. Germline V lookup: CDR1 DFQATT, CDR2 SNEGSKA (reference sequence). The CDR3 extends over 13 amino acids. The CDR3 protein is CSAPGQPQETQYF. In nucleotides, the CDR3 is TGCAGTGCCCCCGGACAGCCACAAGAGACCCAGTACTTC.

This clonotype was detected many times. The chain employs TRBV5-1 and TRBJ2-7; perhaps TRBD1 as D (6 bases). The CDR3 is 14 amino acids. Per the germline V gene, CDR1 is SGHRS and CDR2 is YFSETQ. Trimming left V 2 bases short and J 3 bases short, with 12 bases between. The CDR3 nucleotides read TGCGCCAGCAGCTTAGACAGGTTTAGCTACGAGCAGTACTTC. Amino acids: CASSLDRFSYEQYF.

This clonotype occurred many times. The chain employs TRBV7-2 and TRBJ1-4; TRBD1 matches at 9 bases. V shed 4 bases, J shed 7 bases, and the junction held 4 bases outside the gene matches. Germline V gives CDR1 SGHTA, CDR2 FQGNSA. The CDR3 loop spans 14 amino acids. CDR3 coding DNA: TGTGCCAGCAGCTCACAGGGGGCGCTTGAAAAACTGTTTTTT. Translating it yields CASSSQGALEKLFF.

This clonotype was seen at least ten times. The chain has TRBV12-3 or TRBV12-4 and TRBJ2-1; no firm D call. The CDR3 runs 12 residues. V was cut by 5 bases and J by 10 bases, with 12 bases left in between. The CDR3 region has the DNA TGTGCCAGCAGTCTCCTAAGTGGGGAGCAGTTCTTC. It codes for CASSLLSGEQFF.

This clonotype was counted many times. The J gene is TRBJ1-2, the V gene TRBV5-1; D gene ambiguous. The CDR3 totals 14 residues. V lost 0 bases and J lost 8, with 14 bases in between. CDR1 SGHRS and CDR2 YFSETQ come from the germline V gene. The CDR3 coding sequence is TGCGCCAGCAGCTTGGAGAACAGAGCTTGGGGCTACACCTTC. Amino acids: CASSLENRAWGYTF.

This clonotype was recorded many times. The CDR3 end shows no conserved phenylalanine or tryptophan, and so a read error is likely. No DNA is shown, since the ends of the CDR3 on it are uncertain; the CDR3 is the one TCRdb lists. This sequence joins TRBV19 and TRBJ2-7. The CDR3 has 10 amino acids, counting both end residues. Germline values: CDR1 LNHDA, CDR2 SQIVND (reference sequence). The CDR3 protein is CASSLRAYGT.

This clonotype appeared many times. The chain recombines TRBV5-1 with TRBJ2-2; D perhaps matches TRBD2 (6 bases). Trimming left V 4 bases short and J 4 bases short, with 14 bases between. CDR3 length: 15 amino acids. Germline V gives CDR1 SGHRS, CDR2 YFSETQ. This CDR3 reads CASSRLLRGTGELFF. The CDR3 DNA reads TGCGCCAGCAGCCGACTACTGCGGGGCACCGGGGAGCTGTTTTTT.